This record looks at one T cell receptor (beta chain) sequence and its context. Authors' analysis steps: Scientists estimated how many nucleated cells there were by amplifying reference gene primers. The data were produced by immunoSEQ multiplex PCR, yet TCRdb's version contains in-frame clones alone and is incomplete. V, J and clone size reflect that table, while D and trimming were determined from the DNA. The sample has about 70,000 clones, roughly 80% seen once. V was pared by 2 bases and J by 7 bases, with 12 bases between. The length of the CDR3 is 14 residues. Looked up from germline, CDR1 is KGHSH and CDR2 is LQKENI. This specimen belongs to a study of blood T cell repertoires in COVID-19. Study summary: There were acute and convalescent COVID-19 samples, and they came from the United States, Italy and Spain. From T cells, B-cell-depleted T cells, or PBMCs came the material, which was cDNA or gDNA.

The sample was peripheral blood. The sequence came from an elderly woman with acute or convalescent COVID-19. V usage is TRBV18 and J usage is TRBJ2-1; possible D gene TRBD2, 5 bases. CDR3 protein: CASSPVREYNEQFF. DNA for the CDR3: TGTGCCAGCTCACCAGTACGGGAATATAATGAGCAGTTCTTC. The full variable domain, completed using reference TRBV18 and TRBJ2-1, is NAGVMQNPRHLVRRRGQEARLRCSPMKGHSHVYWYRQLPEEGLKFMVYLQKENIIDESGMPKERFSAEFPKEGPSILRIQQVVRGDSAAYFCASSPVREYNEQFFGPGTRLTVL.